The 3 T cell receptor beta chains below come from one sample, sequenced in a study of T cell responses to AZD1222 COVID-19 vaccine. Method: immunoSEQ multiplex PCR; TCRdb's copy keeps in-frame clones and lacks some. The sample lists under 150,000 clones; roughly 92% were seen once. Sequencing used peripheral blood, obtained 28 days after the second AZD1222 dose. The origin of the receptors is an adult who received the AZD1222 COVID-19 vaccine.

The chain links TRBV5-1 to TRBJ1-1; 10 nucleotides match TRBD1. Germline CDR1 is SGHRS and CDR2 is YFSETQ. V lost 4 bases, J lost 2 bases, and 8 bases stayed unmatched. This CDR3 is built from 16 residues. The CDR3 bases are TGCGCCAGCAGCACAGGACAGGGGGGTACAAACACTGAAGCTTTCTTT. It codes for CASSTGQGGTNTEAFF.

This rearrangement joins TRBV21-1 to TRBJ2-7; the table calls TRBD2, which could not be checked here. TRBV21-1 is annotated as a pseudogene. The CDR3 has 14 amino acids. The CDR3 reads CASSKWRTIYEQYV. The CDR3 nucleotides read TGTGCCAGCAGCAAATGGCGGACTATCTACGAGCAGTACGTC.

The CDR3 coding sequence is TGTGCCACCAGCAGGGACAGGCAAGACTATGGCTACACCTTC. Amino acid sequence: CATSRDRQDYGYTF. V usage is TRBV15 and J usage is TRBJ1-2; 7 nucleotides agree with TRBD1. The germline CDR1 and CDR2 sequences are LNHNV and YYDKDF (reference sequence). The CDR3 extends over 14 amino acids. J gave up 3 bases and V 3 bases, and 4 bases lay outside the gene matches. Full variable domain (rest looked up from reference TRBV15 and TRBJ1-2): DAMVIQNPRYQVTQFGKPVTLSCSQTLNHNVMYWYQQKSSQAPKLLFHYYDKDFNNEADTPDNFQSRRPNTSFCFLDIRSPGLGDTAMYLCATSRDRQDYGYTFGSGTRLTVV.